This entry lists 20 T cell receptor beta chains sequenced from one sample in a study of cytomegalovirus exposure and HLA in healthy donors. The PCR employed 60 Vbeta primers together with 13 Jbeta primers. Profiled with immunoSEQ multiplex PCR; TCRdb holds only in-frame clones, not every one. The sample includes under 150,000 clones, around 83% seen only once; the top ten take approximately 2.4%. The sample consisted of PBMCs. Source of these receptors: a man aged 45 to 65 in good health and CMV-seronegative.

The chain combines TRBV7-3 with TRBJ2-2; 7 bases line up with TRBD1. Trimming at V came to 5 bases and at J to 5 bases, leaving 11 bases not matched to a gene. Germline CDR1 SGHTA, CDR2 FQGTGA. This CDR3 is 16 amino acids long. The CDR3 spells CASSPLTGSGTGELFF. Written as DNA, the CDR3 is TGTGCCAGCAGCCCACTGACAGGGTCTGGGACCGGGGAGCTGTTTTTT.

Remarks on this clone: The same CDR3 arises from other DNA sequences in this sample as well. V usage is TRBV5-1 and J usage is TRBJ1-6, with D hard to call. CDR1 is SGHRS and CDR2 is YFSETQ in the germline V gene. V shed 6 bases and J shed 0 bases, with 4 bases lying between them. The CDR3 runs 13 residues. The CDR3 DNA follows: TGCGCCAGCACAGACTCCTATAATTCACCCCTCCACTTT. It translates to CASTDSYNSPLHF.

This chain connects TRBV11-2 to TRBJ1-5; 7 nucleotides match TRBD1. The germline CDR1 and CDR2 sequences are SGHAT and FQNNGV. The CDR3 has 14 amino acids. V was clipped by 4 bases and J by 13 bases; unmatched bases: 13. In DNA, the CDR3 is TGTGCCAGCAGCTCTACCCGACACCGGGACAGTCAGCATTTT. Its protein product is CASSSTRHRDSQHF.

This chain connects TRBV5-1 to TRBJ1-1, with 9 bases that match TRBD1. The germline V gene has CDR1 SGHRS and CDR2 YFSETQ. Unmatched junction bases numbered 7, after V lost 3 bases and J lost 4 bases. The CDR3 contains 15 residues. Here the CDR3 DNA reads TGCGCCAGCAGCTGGGCGGGACAGGGTGGCACTGAAGCTTTCTTT. Residues: CASSWAGQGGTEAFF.

This chain connects TRBV30 to TRBJ1-6; 7 positions agree with TRBD1. The junction had 8 bases not matched to a gene; V was cut back by 6 bases and J by 3 bases. The CDR3 loop spans 15 amino acids. Looked up from germline, CDR1 is GTSNPN and CDR2 is SVGIG (reference sequence). The CDR3 loop is CACVRGQVYNSPLHF. The CDR3 DNA follows: TGTGCCTGTGTCCGCGGACAGGTCTATAATTCACCCCTCCACTTT.

This clone was seen more than once but under ten times. This sequence joins TRBV5-1 and TRBJ2-7; 8 positions match TRBD1. The CDR3 spans 13 residues. J lost 5 bases, V lost 9 bases, and 10 bases had no gene match. CDR1 is SGHRS and CDR2 is YFSETQ in the germline V gene. This CDR3 reads CATPDRESHEQYF. CDR3 coding DNA: TGCGCCACCCCGGACAGGGAATCCCACGAGCAGTACTTC.

The gene calls are TRBV4-3 and TRBJ1-2; D is unresolved. Trimming stripped 0 bases from V and 6 bases from J, with 14 bases between. The CDR3 has 15 residues. The germline V gene encodes CDR1 LGHNA and CDR2 YSLEER. DNA for the CDR3: TGCGCCAGCAGCCAAGATCGGGGTATTCTGGATGGCTACACCTTC. This sequence encodes CASSQDRGILDGYTF.

This chain uses TRBV7-2 with TRBJ2-3, with 16 bases that match TRBD2. Per germline, CDR1 SGHTA and CDR2 FQGNSA. The CDR3 runs 21 residues. Trimming cost V 0 bases and J 0 bases; bases outside gene matches: 9. CDR3 DNA sequence: TGTGCCAGCAGCTTAGCGCTTTGGGGACTAGCGGGGGGGTTTAGCACAGATACGCAGTATTTT. Translating gives CASSLALWGLAGGFSTDTQYF.

The chain is built from TRBV5-1 and TRBJ2-5, with 13 bases lining up with TRBD2. Germline V gene data show CDR1 as SGHRS and CDR2 as YFSETQ. CDR3 length: 16 residues. Trimming at V came to 0 bases and at J to 5 bases, leaving 4 bases not matched to a gene. In DNA, the CDR3 is TGCGCCAGCAGCTTGGGACTAGCGGGGGGCTGGGAGACCCAGTACTTC. Its translation is CASSLGLAGGWETQYF. Complete variable domain (other parts from reference TRBV5-1 and TRBJ2-5): KAGVTQTPRYLIKTRGQQVTLSCSPISGHRSVSWYQQTPGQGLQFLFEYFSETQRNKGNFPGRFSGRQFSNSRSEMNVSTLELGDSALYLCASSLGLAGGWETQYFGPGTRLLVL.

V gene TRBV5-6 combines with J gene TRBJ1-4, with a possible D match to TRBD1 (6 bases). The CDR3 length is 13 residues. The germline gives CDR1 SGHDT, CDR2 YYEEEE. The germline V and J ends were trimmed by 0 bases and 8 bases, with 8 bases remaining between them. The DNA for the CDR3 is TGTGCCAGCAGCTTGGCTGGGGGCGAAAAACTGTTTTTT. It encodes CASSLAGGEKLFF.

The V and J genes are TRBV27 and TRBJ1-2, with D unresolved. The CDR3 totals 13 residues. Trimming removed 3 bases from V and 5 bases from J, with 10 bases in between. Per the germline V gene, CDR1 is MNHEY and CDR2 is SMNVEV (reference sequence). The CDR3 protein is CASSLRQSYGYTF. For the CDR3, the DNA is TGTGCCAGCAGTTTGCGGCAGTCATATGGCTACACCTTC.

The chain combines TRBV4-1 with TRBJ2-2; tentatively, D is TRBD2 (5 bases). The germline V gene encodes CDR1 MGHRA and CDR2 YSYEKL. The V gene lost 2 bases and the J gene lost 5 bases, with 9 bases spanning the gap. The CDR3 is 14 amino acids. CDR3 bases: TGCGCCAGCAGCCAATTTGAGGGTACCGGGGAGCTGTTTTTT. This translates into CASSQFEGTGELFF.

The J gene is TRBJ2-1, the V gene TRBV6-6; 10 bases agree with TRBD2. The CDR3 spans 14 residues. The germline gives CDR1 MNHNY, CDR2 SVGAGI (reference sequence). Unmatched junction bases numbered 5, after V lost 6 bases and J lost 6 bases. Here the CDR3 DNA reads TGTGCCAGCAGAGAGCGGGGGGGCATCAATGAGCAGTTCTTC. Amino acids: CASRERGGINEQFF.

The CDR3 sequence: CASSQEEGKPQHF. CDR3 coding DNA: TGCGCCAGCAGCCAAGAAGAGGGAAAGCCCCAGCATTTT. This chain links TRBV4-1 with TRBJ1-5, with D uncertain. Germline CDR1 and CDR2: MGHRA and YSYEKL. Trimming left V 0 bases short and J 8 bases short, with 8 bases between. The CDR3 totals 13 residues.

This chain uses TRBV14 with TRBJ1-6, with TRBD1 identical over 7 bases. Germline values: CDR1 SGHDN, CDR2 FVKESK. This CDR3 contains 15 residues. Unmatched junction bases numbered 3, after V lost 1 base and J lost 6 bases. This chain's CDR3 is CASSQGQGGNSPLHF. CDR3 in DNA: TGTGCCAGCAGCCAAGGGCAGGGGGGTAATTCACCCCTCCACTTT.

The chain combines TRBV11-2 with TRBJ2-7; TRBD1 matches at 8 bases. The CDR3 runs 14 residues. Germline V gene sequence: CDR1 SGHAT, CDR2 FQNNGV. Germline trimming cut 3 bases from V and 0 bases from J; bases unmatched to any gene: 1. The DNA of the CDR3 is TGTGCCAGCAGCTTTGGACAGGGCTCCTACGAGCAGTACTTC. This encodes CASSFGQGSYEQYF.

For the CDR3, the DNA is TGCAGCGCCCTTCAGGTTCCTGAAGCTTTCTTT. Amino acid sequence: CSALQVPEAFF. The rearrangement uses TRBV29-1 and TRBJ1-1; unclear D gene. The germline gives CDR1 SQVTM, CDR2 ANQGSEA. Trimming removed 7 bases from V and 6 bases from J, with 12 bases in between. This CDR3 has 11 amino acids.

The chain combines TRBV19 with TRBJ1-3, with D maybe TRBD1 (5 bases). Germline CDR1 LNHDA, CDR2 SQIVND (reference sequence). V lost 4 bases, J lost 3 bases, and 13 bases lay in between. The CDR3 runs to 15 residues. CDR3 in DNA: TGTGCCAGTAGTAGGTCCCAGGGTAGTGGAAACACCATATATTTT. This sequence encodes CASSRSQGSGNTIYF.

The V gene is TRBV10-2, the J gene TRBJ2-7, with 8 bases lining up with TRBD1. CDR1 and CDR2 (germline): WSHSY, SAAADI. The J segment lost 7 bases and the V segment lost 4 bases, leaving 6 bases of the junction unmatched. There are 13 residues in the CDR3. As DNA, the CDR3 is TGCGCCAGCAGTGTCCGGACAGGGACGGAGCAGTACTTC. This sequence encodes CASSVRTGTEQYF.

The chain recombines TRBV18 with TRBJ1-1; D uncertain. The V gene's germline CDR1 is KGHSH and CDR2 LQKENI. The CDR3 is 14 residues long. The V end was cut by 3 bases, the J end by 5 bases, with 13 bases between. CDR3 bases: TGTGCCAGCTCACCCAACGGAGGGAGGACTGAAGCTTTCTTT. Protein product: CASSPNGGRTEAFF.